The rows below give T cell receptor beta chains drawn from one sample of a study of post-analysis software for immune sequencing data. MiXCR, applied by TCRdb to the PCR reads, yields one record per CDR3 protein. The table has roughly 160,000 distinct CDR3 sequences, around 34% seen once. The input for sequencing was blood, taken after autologous hematopoietic stem cell transplantation. Receptors were obtained from a girl aged 10 to 17 with multiple sclerosis. The CDR3 runs from the conserved cysteine through the conserved F or W. The D gene is left open where the match is weak.

CDR3 protein	D gene	V gene	J gene
CSAAHDGGVGEQYF	-	TRBV20-1	TRBJ2-7
CASSRNRGGTEAFF	TRBD1	TRBV12-3/TRBV12-4	TRBJ1-1
CASIVGLTYNEQFF	-	TRBV12-3/TRBV12-4	TRBJ2-1
CSARDWQGVSYEQYF	TRBD1	TRBV20-1	TRBJ2-7
CASSSINQKAPAGPYGYTF	-	TRBV7-9	TRBJ1-2
CSVDLNEGGTGEKYF	TRBD1	TRBV29-1	TRBJ2-3
CASSVEKGLADYNEQFF	TRBD2	TRBV9	TRBJ2-1
CASSMSGTDTQYF	-	TRBV19	TRBJ2-3
CASSLGLAVNEQFF	TRBD2	TRBV11-2	TRBJ2-1
CATSDVTGTGGPLIYEQYF	TRBD1	TRBV24-1	TRBJ2-7
CASSVGQLNQPQHF	-	TRBV9	TRBJ1-5
CAGSLAGRVRLNNEQFF	TRBD2	TRBV7-9	TRBJ2-1
CASSLLSGSVGSYNEQFF	-	TRBV7-6	TRBJ2-1
CSAKELEGTEAFF	-	TRBV29-1	TRBJ1-1
CASSVDSYGRYNEQFF	-	TRBV9	TRBJ2-1
CASSLGGLARYNEQFF	TRBD2	TRBV12-3/TRBV12-4	TRBJ2-1
CASSQGWGGDTEAFF	-	TRBV3-1	TRBJ1-1
CASSSRQTQRAKNIQYF	-	TRBV11-1	TRBJ2-4
CASSQEIQREQFF	-	TRBV4-1	TRBJ2-1
CASSPTTSGSWGGTDTQYF	TRBD2	TRBV5-6	TRBJ2-3
CSVETGDIQYF	-	TRBV29-1	TRBJ2-4
CASSYYAGGVRNEQFF	TRBD2	TRBV6-5	TRBJ2-1